These 17 T cell receptor beta chains were sequenced from one sample in a study of T cell responses to AZD1222 COVID-19 vaccine. This table comes from immunoSEQ multiplex PCR, and its TCRdb copy is limited to in-frame clones, with some not included. The table shows tens of thousands of clones, with less than 90% occurring only once. The sample was peripheral blood, taken on day 0 of AZD1222 vaccination. These receptors came from an adult in good health.

The chain links TRBV2 to TRBJ1-5; D call uncertain. V lost 8 bases to trimming and J lost 7 bases, with 21 bases between them. Germline CDR1 is SNHLY and CDR2 is FYNNEI. The CDR3 is 15 amino acids. The CDR3 reads CASHRAGPSIQPQHF. CDR3 sequence (DNA): TGTGCCAGCCATCGGGCAGGCCCCTCGATACAGCCCCAGCATTTT.

Written as DNA, the CDR3 is TGTGCCAGCAGCCAGTACCCGAAAATCATGAACACTGAAGCTTTCTTT. It codes for CASSQYPKIMNTEAFF. The chain links TRBV14 to TRBJ1-1; D gene uncertain. The CDR3 contains 16 residues. Trimming shortened V by 3 bases and J by 0 bases, and 14 bases separated the two germline ends. The germline V gene has CDR1 SGHDN and CDR2 FVKESK.

The table lists this clone with a count of one. The rearrangement uses TRBV24-1 and TRBJ1-5; D uncertain. With 2 bases removed from V and 7 bases from J, the gap between germline ends came to 8 bases. The CDR3 totals 13 residues. Germline V gives CDR1 KGHDR, CDR2 SFDVKD. CDR3: CATSDSADQPQHF. The CDR3 bases are TGTGCCACCAGTGATTCGGCAGACCAGCCCCAGCATTTT.

The chain couples TRBV5-1 to TRBJ2-7, with D perhaps TRBD1 or TRBD2 (5 bases each). The CDR3 length is 17 residues. Looked up from germline, CDR1 is SGHRS and CDR2 is YFSETQ. V lost 0 bases to trimming and J lost 5 bases, with 21 bases between them. The CDR3 protein is CASSLALKGTAIDEQYF. In DNA, the CDR3 is TGCGCCAGCAGCTTGGCCTTAAAGGGGACCGCAATAGACGAGCAGTACTTC. The full variable domain, completed using reference TRBV5-1 and TRBJ2-7, is KAGVTQTPRYLIKTRGQQVTLSCSPISGHRSVSWYQQTPGQGLQFLFEYFSETQRNKGNFPGRFSGRQFSNSRSEMNVSTLELGDSALYLCASSLALKGTAIDEQYFGPGTRLTVT.

The rearrangement joins TRBV28 to TRBJ1-5; 7 positions agree with TRBD1. The V gene's germline CDR1 is MDHEN and CDR2 SYDVKM. The CDR3 is made up of 16 amino acids. The J segment lost 4 bases and the V segment lost 6 bases, leaving 12 bases of the junction unmatched. CDR3 sequence (DNA): TGTGCCAGCAGGCGAATGTCGACAGGGCGGAATCAGCCCCAGCATTTT. It encodes CASRRMSTGRNQPQHF.

This chain connects TRBV28 to TRBJ1-4; 7 nucleotides align to TRBD1. The CDR3 sequence is 15 residues long. The V and J ends lost 7 bases and 4 bases, in that order; junction bases with no gene match: 9. Germline V gives CDR1 MDHEN, CDR2 SYDVKM. The CDR3 coding sequence is TGTGCCAGCACCCGTCGGGGACAGTTTAATGAAAAACTGTTTTTT. Translation: CASTRRGQFNEKLFF.

The rearrangement links TRBV2 to TRBJ2-5; 10 bases match TRBD1. The J segment lost 5 bases and the V segment lost 1 base, leaving 4 bases of the junction unmatched. In germline, CDR1 is SNHLY, CDR2 FYNNEI. The CDR3 sequence is 15 residues long. CDR3 in amino acids: CASSEGQGAWETQYF. Here the CDR3 DNA reads TGTGCCAGCAGTGAAGGACAGGGGGCTTGGGAGACCCAGTACTTC.

The V call is TRBV7-3, the J call TRBJ1-1, with a weak D call TRBD1 (6 bases). CDR1 is SGHTA, CDR2 FQGTGA, per germline. This CDR3 has 13 amino acids. Between the trimmed V and J ends, which lost 5 bases and 11 bases, there was a span of 18 bases. The CDR3 loop is CASSLSGGQSAFF. CDR3 nucleotide sequence: TGTGCCAGCAGCCTCTCCGGGGGACAAAGCGCTTTCTTT.

The chain couples TRBV19 to TRBJ1-2; D call uncertain. V lost 1 base to trimming and J lost 8 bases, with 8 bases between them. The CDR3 contains 12 residues. CDR1 and CDR2 (germline): LNHDA, SQIVND (reference sequence). This chain's CDR3 is CASSIGTPGYTF. The CDR3 DNA is TGTGCCAGTAGTATAGGGACTCCGGGCTACACCTTC.

This chain joins TRBV27 and TRBJ2-7, with 11 bases aligning to TRBD2. The V gene's germline CDR1 is MNHEY and CDR2 SMNVEV (reference sequence). The CDR3 contains 15 residues. Germline trimming cut 2 bases from V and 3 bases from J; bases unmatched to any gene: 3. The CDR3 region is CASSLGTSGRYEQYF. CDR3 DNA sequence: TGTGCCAGCAGTTTAGGGACTAGCGGACGCTACGAGCAGTACTTC.

CDR3 bases: TGTGCCAGCTCACCTAGCAGGGGAGGTACTGAAGCTTTCTTT. Protein: CASSPSRGGTEAFF. This chain links TRBV18 with TRBJ1-1; D perhaps matches TRBD1 (6 bases). V was pared by 3 bases and J by 5 bases, with 13 bases between. The length of the CDR3 is 14 residues. Per germline, CDR1 KGHSH and CDR2 LQKENI. Combining the CDR3 with reference TRBV18 and TRBJ1-1 gives the whole variable domain NAGVMQNPRHLVRRRGQEARLRCSPMKGHSHVYWYRQLPEEGLKFMVYLQKENIIDESGMPKERFSAEFPKEGPSILRIQQVVRGDSAAYFCASSPSRGGTEAFFGQGTRLTVV.

The gene calls are TRBV10-3 and TRBJ2-2; tentative D call: TRBD1 (5 bases). Trimming shortened V by 0 bases and J by 8 bases, and 10 bases separated the two germline ends. Germline CDR1 and CDR2: ENHRY and SYGVKD. The CDR3 sequence is 14 residues long. The CDR3 reads CAISESYAGGELFF. CDR3 sequence (DNA): TGTGCCATCAGTGAGTCGTACGCAGGGGGGGAGCTGTTTTTT.

The chain recombines TRBV13 with TRBJ1-3; maybe TRBD1 (5 bases). Germline-derived CDR1 and CDR2 are PRHDT and FYEKMQ (reference sequence). The CDR3 runs to 14 residues. V lost 8 bases and J lost 0, with 11 bases in between. The DNA of the CDR3 is TGTGCCAGCGGGGCGGAAGACTCTGGAAACACCATATATTTT. Translating gives CASGAEDSGNTIYF. The entire variable domain, with the rest obtained from reference TRBV13 and TRBJ1-3, is as follows: AAGVIQSPRHLIKEKRETATLKCYPIPRHDTVYWYQQGPGQDPQFLISFYEKMQSDKGSIPDRFSAQQFSDYHSELNMSSLELGDSALYFCASGAEDSGNTIYFGEGSWLTVV.

The chain uses TRBV12-3 or TRBV12-4 and TRBJ1-2; TRBD1 matches 7 bases. The CDR3 has 13 amino acids. The junction had 11 bases not matched to a gene; V was cut back by 7 bases and J by 9 bases. The CDR3 reads CASTQTGNLRYTF. CDR3 nucleotide sequence: TGTGCCAGCACCCAGACAGGGAACCTCCGCTACACCTTC.

This chain uses TRBV3-1 (or the pseudogene TRBV3-2) with TRBJ1-2; D is undetermined. Trimming shortened V by 1 base and J by 0 bases, and 12 bases separated the two germline ends. CDR1 and CDR2 from the germline V gene are LGHDT and YNNKEL (reference sequence). The CDR3 sequence is 16 residues long. CDR3 sequence (DNA): TGTGCCAGCAGCCAAGTGGGAGGGATCACTAACTATGGCTACACCTTC. Translating gives CASSQVGGITNYGYTF.

The rearrangement uses TRBV19 and TRBJ1-5, with D tentatively TRBD1 (6 bases). CDR3 length: 15 amino acids. Germline loops: CDR1 LNHDA, CDR2 SQIVND (reference sequence). V was shortened by 5 bases and J by 3 bases, with 14 bases between the two germline ends. Here the CDR3 DNA reads TGTGCCAGTAGTCCCTGGGGGGGGCCCAATCAGCCCCAGCATTTT. Protein sequence: CASSPWGGPNQPQHF.

This clone has only one observation. This chain connects TRBV28 to TRBJ1-1; 8 nucleotides line up with TRBD1. Germline CDR1 reads MDHEN; CDR2 reads SYDVKM. The CDR3 extends over 13 amino acids. V shed 5 bases, J shed 6 bases, and the junction held 5 bases outside the gene matches. The CDR3: CASSRTGIPEAFF. CDR3 nucleotides: TGTGCCAGCAGTAGGACAGGGATCCCTGAAGCTTTCTTT.